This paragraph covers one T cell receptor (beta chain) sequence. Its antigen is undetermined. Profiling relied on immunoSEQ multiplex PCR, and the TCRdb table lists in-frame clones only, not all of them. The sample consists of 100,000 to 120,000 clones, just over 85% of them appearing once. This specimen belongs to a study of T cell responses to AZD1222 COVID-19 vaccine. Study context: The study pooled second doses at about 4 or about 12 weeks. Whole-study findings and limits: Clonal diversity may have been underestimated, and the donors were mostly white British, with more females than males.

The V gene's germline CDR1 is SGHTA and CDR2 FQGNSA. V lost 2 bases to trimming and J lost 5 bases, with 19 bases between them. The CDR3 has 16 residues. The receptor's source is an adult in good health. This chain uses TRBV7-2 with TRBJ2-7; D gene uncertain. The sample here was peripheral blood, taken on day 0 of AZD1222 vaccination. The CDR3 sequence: CASSLLASEGIDEQYF. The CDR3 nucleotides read TGTGCCAGCAGCTTACTCGCTTCAGAAGGTATCGACGAGCAGTACTTC. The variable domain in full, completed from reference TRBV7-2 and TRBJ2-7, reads GAGVSQSPSNKVTEKGKDVELRCDPISGHTALYWYRQSLGQGLEFLIYFQGNSAPDKSGLPSDRFSAERTGGSVSTLTIQRTQQEDSAVYLCASSLLASEGIDEQYFGPGTRLTVT.